Sequencing of this T cell receptor (beta chain) was carried out in a study of cytomegalovirus exposure and HLA in healthy donors. Notes on the study in general: Under in vitro conditions, a few CMV-associated chains were confirmed as specific for CMV antigens.

This CDR3 is built from 15 residues. Trimming removed 3 bases from V and 2 bases from J; junction bases left unmatched: 4. Germline CDR1 MRHNA, CDR2 SNTAGT. Worth noting for this clone: Its antigen is undetermined.

It was with 60 Vbeta and 13 Jbeta primers that the PCR ran. Using immunoSEQ multiplex PCR, the repertoire was profiled, and TCRdb retains in-frame clones only, with some absent. The data hold approximately 120,000 clones, with 70% to 75% observed a single time. The clonotype comes from a young man in good health and CMV-seronegative. The chain links TRBV6-4 to TRBJ2-3; 8 bases match TRBD2. What was sequenced was PBMCs. In DNA, the CDR3 is TGTGCCAGCAGTGAGACGGGGGGGGTCACAGATACGCAGTATTTT. Residues: CASSETGGVTDTQYF.